The present entry profiles one T cell receptor beta chain with its context. This sample was included in a study of blood T cell repertoires in COVID-19. With V trimmed by 6 bases and J by 5 bases, 13 bases remained unmatched. The germline V gene encodes CDR1 MDHEN and CDR2 SYDVKM. The CDR3 length is 15 residues. This table comes from immunoSEQ multiplex PCR, and its TCRdb copy is limited to in-frame clones, with some not included. Among approximately 310,000 clones, approximately 91% were seen once, and the ten largest hold around 4.8%. The origin of this receptor is a man aged 60 to 69 who had recovered from COVID-19. The chain recombines TRBV28 with TRBJ2-7, with TRBD1 matching 7 bases. Input material: PBMCs or T cells enriched from blood (not recorded which). The DNA for the CDR3 is TGTGCCAGCAGACCTTCCACAGGGGCAATGCACGAGCAGTACTTC. Translated, it gives CASRPSTGAMHEQYF.